The 27 T cell receptor beta chains reported below all come from one sample, sequenced in a study of beta chain features in type 1 diabetes. Expressed TCRB transcripts were sequenced after all isolated RNA was converted to cDNA. This table comes from immunoSEQ multiplex PCR, and its TCRdb copy is limited to in-frame clones, with some not included. The sample lists roughly 610,000 clones, around 16% occurring once. The source material was naive CD4+ T cells from blood. The source is a man between 18 and 35 years old in good health.

A few counts support this clone. The chain employs TRBV5-1 and TRBJ2-4, with a possible D match to TRBD1 (6 bases). Deletions cut 4 bases from V and 5 bases from J, with 10 bases between. CDR1 is SGHRS, CDR2 YFSETQ, per germline. The CDR3 consists of 13 residues. The CDR3 sequence: CASSTRQENIQYF. The CDR3 nucleotides are TGCGCCAGCAGCACCCGACAGGAAAACATTCAGTACTTC.

A note on this clone: A much larger clone lies one base from this, so it may be a read error. The chain links TRBV23-1 to TRBJ1-1; TRBD1 might be the D (5 bases). TRBV23-1 is an open reading frame whose function is uncertain. The CDR3 is made up of 16 amino acids. V gave up 8 bases and J gave up 1 base, with 20 bases separating them. The CDR3 DNA sequence: TGCGCCAGCGGTGAATCCCCTGGGGCAGAGAACACTGAAGCTTTCTTT. Amino acid sequence: CASGESPGAENTEAFF.

This clone was seen a handful of times. The chain uses TRBV11-2 and TRBJ1-1; 7 nucleotides align to TRBD1. There are 14 residues in the CDR3. Unmatched junction bases numbered 14, after V lost 5 bases and J lost 11 bases. Per germline, CDR1 SGHAT and CDR2 FQNNGV. CDR3 residues: CASSRDSQTNGAFF. In DNA form, the CDR3 reads TGTGCCAGCAGCCGGGACAGCCAAACGAACGGGGCTTTCTTT.

This clone was seen many times. The gene calls are TRBV23-1 and TRBJ2-7; 8 bases map to TRBD1. TRBV23-1 qualifies as an ORF whose function is uncertain. This CDR3 spans 14 amino acids. J was trimmed by 1 base and V by 2 bases; bases with no gene match: 1. Written as DNA, the CDR3 is TGCGCCAGCAGTCAAGACAGGGGTTCCTACGAGCAGTACTTC. Translating it yields CASSQDRGSYEQYF.

This clone was seen more than once but under ten times. The V gene is TRBV27, the J gene TRBJ1-6; maybe TRBD1 (5 bases). The ends were cut back, 3 bases at V and 10 bases at J, with 16 bases in the middle. CDR1 MNHEY and CDR2 SMNVEV come from the germline V gene (reference sequence). The CDR3 loop spans 15 amino acids. The CDR3 sequence: CASSLGGQVWSPLHF. CDR3 nucleotide sequence: TGTGCCAGCAGTTTGGGGGGTCAAGTATGGTCACCCCTCCACTTT.

This clone occurred a few times. The chain uses TRBV7-3 and TRBJ2-6; 7 nucleotides agree with TRBD1. Trimming at V came to 2 bases and at J to 4 bases, leaving 8 bases not matched to a gene. The germline V gene encodes CDR1 SGHTA and CDR2 FQGTGA. This CDR3 spans 17 amino acids. The CDR3 protein is CASSLSTGSLGANVLTF. The DNA for the CDR3 is TGTGCCAGCAGCTTATCGACAGGGAGCCTAGGGGCCAACGTCCTGACTTTC.

The chain combines TRBV9 with TRBJ1-1; D possibly corresponds to TRBD1 (6 bases). CDR1 is SGDLS, CDR2 YYNGEE, per germline. With 3 bases removed from V and 0 bases from J, the gap between germline ends came to 18 bases. This CDR3 region has 17 residues. CDR3 loop: CASSAKSRDIMNTEAFF. The CDR3 DNA sequence: TGTGCCAGCAGCGCGAAGAGCCGGGACATCATGAACACTGAAGCTTTCTTT.

In this sample, this clone turned up a few times. This chain links TRBV19 with TRBJ1-5; weak D call: TRBD1 (6 bases). The length of the CDR3 is 15 residues. Trimming took off 2 bases at V and 0 bases at J, with 8 bases between the two ends. CDR1 and CDR2 (germline): LNHDA, SQIVND (reference sequence). The CDR3 DNA follows: TGTGCCAGTAGTATACGGGACATTAGCAATCAGCCCCAGCATTTT. It codes for CASSIRDISNQPQHF.

The sample holds one count of this clone. This chain connects TRBV14 to TRBJ1-3, with TRBD1 as a possible D gene (5 bases). Germline V CDR1 and CDR2: SGHDN, FVKESK. CDR3 length: 14 amino acids. Trimming took off 1 base at V and 6 bases at J, with 10 bases between the two ends. CDR3 region: CASSQVWGVNTIYF. The CDR3 coding sequence is TGTGCCAGCAGCCAAGTTTGGGGGGTAAACACCATATATTTT.

This clone has only a few counts. In DNA, the CDR3 is TGTGCCTGGAGTGTACTAGGTGGTTACGAGCAGTACTTC. It yields the protein CAWSVLGGYEQYF. The chain links TRBV30 to TRBJ2-5; maybe TRBD2 (5 bases). The end of the DNA is better explained by TRBJ2-7, so the J call may be wrong. In germline, CDR1 is GTSNPN, CDR2 SVGIG (reference sequence). The CDR3 runs to 13 residues.

The table lists this clone with a few counts. The V call is TRBV7-2, the J call TRBJ2-3; TRBD1 matches at 9 bases. There are 16 residues in the CDR3. Germline-derived CDR1 and CDR2 are SGHTA and FQGNSA. Trimming took 5 bases from V and 4 from J; bases not matched to a gene: 10. The CDR3 nucleotides read TGTGCCAGCAGCCGACGGCCGGGACAGGGAGCAGATACGCAGTATTTT. It specifies CASSRRPGQGADTQYF.

A few counts support this clone. This chain uses TRBV6-5 with TRBJ1-6; the D gene is possibly TRBD1 (5 bases). CDR1 and CDR2 (germline): MNHEY, SVGAGI. This CDR3 has 16 amino acids. V lost 0 bases and J lost 9, with 15 bases in between. The CDR3 sequence is CASSYSRGPGGSPLHF. For the CDR3, the DNA is TGTGCCAGCAGTTACTCTAGGGGCCCCGGAGGTTCACCCCTCCACTTT.

The chain links TRBV9 to TRBJ2-3; 9 nucleotides align to TRBD1. This CDR3 is 14 amino acids long. V was clipped by 4 bases and J by 5 bases; unmatched bases: 5. Germline CDR1 and CDR2: SGDLS and YYNGEE. CDR3 in DNA: TGTGCCAGCAGCTCTAGACAGGGGGAAGATACGCAGTATTTT. This encodes CASSSRQGEDTQYF.

The chain uses TRBV28 and TRBJ2-1, with a weak D call TRBD1 (5 bases). The CDR3 contains 16 residues. Per germline, CDR1 MDHEN and CDR2 SYDVKM. The V end lost 5 bases, the J end lost 0 bases, and 14 bases lay between the germline ends. The CDR3 DNA reads TGTGCCAGCAGTACTCCTCAGGGTGGCTCCTACAATGAGCAGTTCTTC. It is translated as CASSTPQGGSYNEQFF.

This CDR3 reads CASSLWTVNTEAFF. CDR3 nucleotide sequence: TGCGCCAGCAGCTTGTGGACAGTTAACACTGAAGCTTTCTTT. The gene calls are TRBV5-1 and TRBJ1-1, with D maybe TRBD1 (6 bases). V lost 1 base and J lost 2, with 9 bases in between. CDR3 size: 14 residues. The V gene's germline CDR1 is SGHRS and CDR2 YFSETQ.

V gene TRBV10-3 combines with J gene TRBJ2-2; 8 nucleotides agree with TRBD2. The CDR3 is made up of 15 amino acids. V lost 4 bases, J lost 0 bases, and 1 base stayed unmatched. CDR1 and CDR2 (germline): ENHRY, SYGVKD. CDR3 amino acids: CAISVSGANTGELFF. The CDR3 region has the DNA TGTGCCATCAGTGTTAGCGGGGCGAACACCGGGGAGCTGTTTTTT.

The chain recombines TRBV6-6 with TRBJ2-7; weak D call: TRBD2 (5 bases). Germline lookup yields CDR1 MNHNY and CDR2 SVGAGI (reference sequence). CDR3 length: 14 residues. Trimming took off 6 bases at V and 5 bases at J, with 17 bases between the two ends. The CDR3 coding sequence is TGTGCCAGCAGGGACCCGGAGGCGATCAACGAGCAGTACTTC. This translates into CASRDPEAINEQYF.

This clone was observed a few times. This chain uses TRBV11-2 with TRBJ2-1; a weak D match, TRBD1 (5 bases). This CDR3 is 16 amino acids long. Trimming removed 2 bases at V and 9 bases at J, with 20 bases between. Looked up from germline, CDR1 is SGHAT and CDR2 is FQNNGV. CDR3 bases: TGTGCCAGCAGCTTAATCCAGGGATCCCGAATCGGTGAGCAGTTCTTC. Protein: CASSLIQGSRIGEQFF.

The CDR3 sequence is CASSEAGGFGTEAFF. The CDR3 region has the DNA TGTGCCAGCAGTGAGGCAGGGGGGTTCGGCACTGAAGCTTTCTTT. The genes are TRBV25-1 and TRBJ1-1; the match to TRBD1 covers 7 bases. The germline CDR1 and CDR2 sequences are MGHDK and SYGVNS. The CDR3 consists of 15 residues. Trimming took 3 bases from V and 4 from J; bases not matched to a gene: 8.

This chain joins TRBV5-4 and TRBJ2-7; D is uncertain. This CDR3 is 14 amino acids long. From germline, CDR1 is SGHNT and CDR2 YYREEE (reference sequence). Trimming removed 0 bases at V and 0 bases at J, with 7 bases between. CDR3 sequence: CASSLGKSSYEQYF. The CDR3 DNA is TGTGCCAGCAGCTTGGGTAAGAGCTCCTACGAGCAGTACTTC. Full variable domain (remainder filled in from reference TRBV5-4 and TRBJ2-7): ETGVTQSPTHLIKTRGQQVTLRCSSQSGHNTVSWYQQALGQGPQFIFQYYREEENGRGNFPPRFSGLQFPNYSSELNVNALELDDSALYLCASSLGKSSYEQYFGPGTRLTVT.

The chain recombines TRBV29-1 with TRBJ1-1; 11 positions agree with TRBD1. The CDR3 has 14 amino acids. Germline trimming cut 6 bases from V and 5 bases from J; bases unmatched to any gene: 8. Germline assignment: CDR1 SQVTM and CDR2 ANQGSEA. This CDR3 reads CSVRTDRGLTEAFF. The CDR3 DNA reads TGCAGCGTGAGAACGGACAGGGGGCTGACTGAAGCTTTCTTT.

This clone was picked up a small number of times. The gene calls are TRBV29-1 and TRBJ1-1; D may be TRBD1 (5 bases). The CDR3 sequence is 13 residues long. Looked up from germline, CDR1 is SQVTM and CDR2 is ANQGSEA. Trimming removed 6 bases at V and 4 bases at J, with 15 bases between. CDR3 sequence reads: CSVRVGRGTEAFF. The CDR3 DNA follows: TGCAGCGTCAGGGTGGGGAGAGGCACTGAAGCTTTCTTT.

V usage is TRBV6-1 and J usage is TRBJ2-6; a possible D gene is TRBD1 (6 bases). Trimming shortened V by 0 bases and J by 1 base, and 10 bases separated the two germline ends. The length of the CDR3 is 17 residues. The germline V gene encodes CDR1 MNHNS and CDR2 SASEGT. In DNA, the CDR3 is TGTGCCAGCAGTGAAGCGGGGGCTCTATCTGGGGCCAACGTCCTGACTTTC. It codes for CASSEAGALSGANVLTF.

The genes are TRBV21-1 and TRBJ2-1. TRBV21-1 is a pseudogene. CDR3 length: 15 amino acids. In DNA, the CDR3 is TGTGCCAGCAGCAAGGTATGGTCCACCTACAATGAGCAGTTCTTC. Its translation: CASSKVWSTYNEQFF.

The chain carries TRBV4-2 and TRBJ2-7; 9 bases are shared with TRBD2. Germline CDR1 LGHNA, CDR2 YNFKEQ. Losses at the gene ends were 5 bases for V and 0 bases for J; bases not matched to a gene: 5. The CDR3 loop spans 15 amino acids. As DNA, the CDR3 is TGTGCCAGCAGCTCTTCGACTAGCGGCTCCTACGAGCAGTACTTC. The encoded protein is CASSSSTSGSYEQYF.

This clone was counted only a few times. The chain is built from TRBV18 and TRBJ2-5; 8 bases fit TRBD1. The CDR3 sequence is 16 residues long. V gave up 2 bases and J gave up 1 base; unmatched junction bases: 6. CDR1 and CDR2 (germline): KGHSH, LQKENI. The CDR3 region is CASSPLGTGAQETQYF. For the CDR3, the DNA is TGTGCCAGCTCACCATTGGGGACAGGTGCCCAAGAGACCCAGTACTTC.

This clone was recorded a few times. V usage is TRBV5-1 and J usage is TRBJ2-3, with D maybe TRBD1 (5 bases). CDR3 size: 13 residues. V shed 3 bases and J shed 5 bases, with 10 bases lying between them. CDR1 is SGHRS and CDR2 is YFSETQ in the germline V gene. This CDR3 is CASSSQGQDTQYF. CDR3 DNA sequence: TGCGCCAGCAGCTCCCAGGGTCAAGATACGCAGTATTTT.